A selection of T cell receptor beta chains follows, all from one sample in a study of shared clonotypes between healthy human individuals. Profiling relied on immunoSEQ multiplex PCR, and the TCRdb table lists in-frame clones only, not all of them. Of roughly 760,000 clones in the sample, 74% are singletons; the top ten hold 1.7%. The sequenced sample was memory CD4+ T cells sorted from blood. All receptors come from a woman between 25 and 40 years old in good health. The CDR3 runs from the conserved cysteine through the conserved F or W. D genes are given only for firm matches. Size values are once, few and many counts, or a class for expanded clones, and some rows have none.

D	V	J	length	size	DNA	CDR3
TRBD2	TRBV6-5	TRBJ2-5	14	few	TGTGCCAGCAGTCAAGCGGGAGCTCAAGAGACCCAGTACTTC	CASSQAGAQETQYF
TRBD1	TRBV25-1	TRBJ2-7	14	NA	TGTGCCAGCAGGTCGGGACAGGGGAAGCACGAGCAGTACTTC	CASRSGQGKHEQYF
NA	TRBV25-1	TRBJ2-5	14	NA	TGTGCCAGCGTTGAAGGGGGAGGAGAGGTGACCCAGTACTTC	CASVEGGGEVTQYF
TRBD2	TRBV5-4	TRBJ2-1	15	NA	TGTGCCAGCAGCTTGGCGGGACTAGCGGGCGGTGAGCAGTTCTTC	CASSLAGLAGGEQFF
NA	TRBV27	TRBJ2-3	15	NA	TGTGCCAGCAGCCGGGGTTATCCTCTCACAGATACGCAGTATTTT	CASSRGYPLTDTQYF
TRBD1	TRBV7-9	TRBJ1-5	15	NA	TGTGCCAGCAGCCTCGGACAGGGCAGGGGTCAGCCCCAGCATTTT	CASSLGQGRGQPQHF
NA	TRBV28	TRBJ2-7	14	NA	TGTGCCAGCAGTTTGGCAGGGGTCCCCTCCGAGCAGTACTTC	CASSLAGVPSEQYF
NA	TRBV5-1	TRBJ2-3	15	NA	TGCGCCAGCAGTTCGGGACTTCTCGTTACAGATACGCAGTATTTT	CASSSGLLVTDTQYF
TRBD2	TRBV7-2	TRBJ2-1	16	NA	TGTGCCAGCAGCTTACAAGGTAGCGGGAACGGAGTTGAGCAGTTCTTC	CASSLQGSGNGVEQFF
TRBD1	TRBV4-1	TRBJ2-1	14	few	TGCGCCAGCAGCCAAAGGACAGGGAAGAGCGAGCAGTTCTTC	CASSQRTGKSEQFF
NA	TRBV5-4	TRBJ2-7	14	NA	TGTGCCAGCAGCTTGGATTCAGGGAGGTACGAGCAGTACTTC	CASSLDSGRYEQYF
TRBD1	TRBV5-1	TRBJ2-7	14	few	TGCGCCAGCAGGGTACAGGGGTCTTCTAACGAGCAGTACTTC	CASRVQGSSNEQYF
TRBD1	TRBV19	TRBJ1-5	15	NA	TGTGCCAGTAGTATAGTGCCAGGGGGCGCGGAGCCCCAGCATTTT	CASSIVPGGAEPQHF
TRBD1	TRBV19	TRBJ1-3	13	NA	TGTGCCAGTGAACGGACAGGCAGAAACACCATATATTTT	CASERTGRNTIYF
NA	TRBV2	TRBJ1-1	16	NA	TGTGCCAGCAGTGAAGGATTTACAGGATGGAACACTGAAGCTTTCTTT	CASSEGFTGWNTEAFF
NA	TRBV5-1	TRBJ2-2	16	NA	TGCGCCAGCAGCTTGGTTCAGGGCGGTGGGACCGGGGAGCTGTTTTTT	CASSLVQGGGTGELFF
NA	TRBV19	TRBJ2-2	13	NA	TGTGCCAGTAGTATCTCATTTGGAGGGGAGCTGTTTTTT	CASSISFGGELFF
NA	TRBV28	TRBJ1-4	15	NA	TGTGCCAGCAGTCCGGGGTTGGGTTACGGTGAAAAACTGTTTTTT	CASSPGLGYGEKLFF
NA	TRBV5-1	TRBJ2-3	15	NA	TGCGCCAGCAGCTTTTCATATACGGACGCAGATACGCAGTATTTT	CASSFSYTDADTQYF
TRBD2	TRBV11-2	TRBJ2-3	15	once	TGTGCCAGCAGCTCGTGGACTAGCGGCACAGATACGCAGTATTTT	CASSSWTSGTDTQYF
NA	TRBV14	TRBJ2-7	16	NA	TGTGCCAGCAGCCAAGATGTTGGGGGGTTCATCCACGAGCAGTACTTC	CASSQDVGGFIHEQYF
NA	TRBV7-2	TRBJ1-5	15	many	TGTGCCAGCAGCCTGGACACCCTTACTCCCCAGCCCCAGCATTTT	CASSLDTLTPQPQHF
TRBD1	TRBV7-9	TRBJ2-7	16	NA	TGTGCCAGCAGCCCGAGCTGGGACAGGCACGGTTACGAGCAGTACTTC	CASSPSWDRHGYEQYF
TRBD2	TRBV19	TRBJ2-5	14	NA	TGTGCCAGTAGTACGGGAGGGCGTGCAGAGACCCAGTACTTC	CASSTGGRAETQYF
NA	TRBV19	TRBJ1-1	15	NA	TGTGCCAGTAGGTTTCCAGGGGAGGTCGTGACTGAAGCTTTCTTT	CASRFPGEVVTEAFF
NA	TRBV18	TRBJ2-7	14	once	TGTGCCAGCTCACCAGTCACTGGCGGGTACGAGCAGTACTTC	CASSPVTGGYEQYF
NA	TRBV4-1	TRBJ2-2	14	NA	TGCGCCAGCAGCCTCCCCGCCCCGCGGGTGGAGCTGTTTTTT	CASSLPAPRVELFF
NA	TRBV28	TRBJ1-5	12	NA	TGTGCCAGCAGTTTGCAAAATCAGCCCCAGCATTTT	CASSLQNQPQHF
NA	TRBV12-5	TRBJ1-1	13	NA	TGTGCTAGTGGTTACAGGTTAGACACTGAAGCTTTCTTT	CASGYRLDTEAFF
NA	TRBV11-2	TRBJ2-1	11	once	TGTGCCAGCAGCCACACGGATGAGCAGTTCTTC	CASSHTDEQFF
TRBD2	TRBV2	TRBJ2-7	14	NA	TGTGCCAGCGGCCGTAGCGGGAGCTCCTACGAGCAGTACTTC	CASGRSGSSYEQYF
TRBD1	TRBV7-8	TRBJ2-7	16	few	TGTGCCAGCAGCCCGGTCCCCGGGACAGACTCCTACGAGCAGTACTTC	CASSPVPGTDSYEQYF
TRBD1	TRBV28	TRBJ2-3	15	NA	TGTGCCAGCAGTTTACGGCAGGGGGCAACAGATACGCAGTATTTT	CASSLRQGATDTQYF
TRBD1	TRBV28	TRBJ2-1	13	NA	TGTGCCAGCAAAGGGACAGTTTGGAGTGAGCAGTTCTTC	CASKGTVWSEQFF
NA	TRBV28	TRBJ2-7	11	NA	TGTGCCAGCAGTACGAGGGGGGAGCAGTACTTC	CASSTRGEQYF
NA	TRBV10-3	TRBJ1-3	16	NA	TGTGCCATCAGTGAGTCTTTGACAGCCTCTGGAAACACCATATATTTT	CAISESLTASGNTIYF
NA	TRBV11-2	TRBJ2-2	15	few	TGTGCCAGCAGCTTATCCAGGACGAACACCGGGGAGCTGTTTTTT	CASSLSRTNTGELFF
NA	TRBV2	TRBJ2-2	15	NA	TGTGCCAGCAGTGATTATAGGGGCAGCGGCGGGGAGCTGTTTTTT	CASSDYRGSGGELFF
NA	TRBV29-1	TRBJ1-5	15	NA	TGCAGCGCAAGCGGTGAATCCGGGAGCAATCAGCCCCAGCATTTT	CSASGESGSNQPQHF
TRBD1	TRBV11-1	TRBJ1-1	15	NA	TGTGCCAGCAGCTCGTTTGGACAGGGGGTTACTTCAGGGGTCTTT	CASSSFGQGVTSGVF
NA	TRBV2	TRBJ2-1	14	NA	TGTGCCAGCAGTGGATCGGGCTCCTACAATGAGCAGTTCTTC	CASSGSGSYNEQFF
NA	TRBV7-2	TRBJ1-5	15	few	TGTGCCAGCAGGCCCACTGTCGTTGGCAATCAGCCCCAGCATTTT	CASRPTVVGNQPQHF
NA	TRBV6-1	TRBJ2-7	14	NA	TGTGCCAGCAGTGAGCGGCAGGGGAGGGGAGAGCAGTACTTC	CASSERQGRGEQYF
NA	TRBV6-5	TRBJ2-3	16	NA	TGTGCCAGCAGTTACTCGAGAGGAAGGGGGACAGATACGCAGTATTTT	CASSYSRGRGTDTQYF
NA	TRBV27	TRBJ2-6	16	NA	TGTGCCAGCAGTCGGAGGGGATCGGCTGGGGCCAACGTCCTGACTTTC	CASSRRGSAGANVLTF
NA	TRBV2	TRBJ2-2	15	NA	TGTGCCAGCGGTAAGGACAAACCGAACACCGGGGAGCTGTTTTTT	CASGKDKPNTGELFF
NA	TRBV11-2	TRBJ2-7	12	NA	TGTGCCAGCAGCTTACCCGGAAGAGCGCAGTACTTC	CASSLPGRAQYF
NA	TRBV2	TRBJ1-2	14	NA	TGTGCCAGCAGTGAGGGGGGCTGGAACTATGGCTACACCTTC	CASSEGGWNYGYTF
NA	TRBV19	TRBJ2-6	13	few	TGTGCCAGTAGTATTCCCGAAGCCAACGTCCTGACTTTC	CASSIPEANVLTF
NA	TRBV4-1	TRBJ2-3	13	NA	TGCGCCAGCAGCCAGGGAAATGGAGATACGCAGTATTTT	CASSQGNGDTQYF
NA	TRBV19	TRBJ2-1	15	NA	TGTGCCAGTAGTATAGGTCCGGGACGCAACAATGAGCAGTTCTTC	CASSIGPGRNNEQFF
NA	TRBV29-1	TRBJ2-1	13	once	TGCAGTCATACCATAGACCTTTACAATGAGCAGTTCTTC	CSHTIDLYNEQFF
TRBD2	TRBV10-3	TRBJ2-7	16	few	TGTGCCATCAGTGACCCCGGGACTAGCGCAACCTACGAGCAGTACTTC	CAISDPGTSATYEQYF
NA	TRBV30	TRBJ1-5	16	once	TGTGCCTGGAGTGGCGACGGGTTTGCAAGCAATCAGCCCCAGCATTTT	CAWSGDGFASNQPQHF
NA	TRBV5-6	TRBJ2-3	13	NA	TGTGCCAGCAGCTTGACAGGCACAGATACGCAGTATTTT	CASSLTGTDTQYF
TRBD1	TRBV10-1	TRBJ2-2	12	NA	TGCGCCAGCAGACAGGGGACCGGGGAGCTGTTTTTT	CASRQGTGELFF
NA	TRBV14	TRBJ1-2	13	NA	TGTGCCAGCAGCCTAGGACGGACCAGTGGCTACACCTTC	CASSLGRTSGYTF
NA	TRBV7-6	TRBJ2-7	14	few	TGTGCCAGCAGCTTAGGTCCGGACGGCTACGAGCAGTACTTC	CASSLGPDGYEQYF
TRBD2	TRBV7-3	TRBJ2-7	15	NA	TGTGCCAGCAGCTTATCTAGCGGGAGCTCCTACGAGCAGTACTTC	CASSLSSGSSYEQYF
TRBD2	TRBV4-2	TRBJ2-1	13	NA	TGTGCCAGCAGCTTGGCGGGAGGGCAAGAGCAGTTCTTC	CASSLAGGQEQFF